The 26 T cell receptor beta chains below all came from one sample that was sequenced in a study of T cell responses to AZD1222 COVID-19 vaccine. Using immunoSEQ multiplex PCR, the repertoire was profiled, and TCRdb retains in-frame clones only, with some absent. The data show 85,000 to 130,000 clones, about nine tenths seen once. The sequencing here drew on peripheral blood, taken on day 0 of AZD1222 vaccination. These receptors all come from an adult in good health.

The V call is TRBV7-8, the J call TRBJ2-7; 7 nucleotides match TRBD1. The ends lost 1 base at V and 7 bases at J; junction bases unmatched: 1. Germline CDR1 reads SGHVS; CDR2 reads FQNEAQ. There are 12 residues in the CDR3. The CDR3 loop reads CASSLVQGEQYF. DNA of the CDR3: TGTGCCAGCAGCTTAGTACAGGGGGAGCAGTACTTC.

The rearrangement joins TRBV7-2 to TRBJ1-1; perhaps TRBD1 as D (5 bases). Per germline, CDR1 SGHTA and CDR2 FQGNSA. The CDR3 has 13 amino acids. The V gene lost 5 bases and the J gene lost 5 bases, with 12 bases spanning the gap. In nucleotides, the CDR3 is TGTGCCAGCAGCGTCGGGACCGGGACTGAAGCTTTCTTT. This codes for CASSVGTGTEAFF. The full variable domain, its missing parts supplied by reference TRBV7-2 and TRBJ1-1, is GAGVSQSPSNKVTEKGKDVELRCDPISGHTALYWYRQSLGQGLEFLIYFQGNSAPDKSGLPSDRFSAERTGGSVSTLTIQRTQQEDSAVYLCASSVGTGTEAFFGQGTRLTVV.

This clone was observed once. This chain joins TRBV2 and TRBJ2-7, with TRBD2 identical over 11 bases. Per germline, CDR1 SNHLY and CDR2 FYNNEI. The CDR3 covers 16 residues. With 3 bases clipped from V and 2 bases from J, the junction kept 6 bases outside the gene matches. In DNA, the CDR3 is TGTGCCAGCAGTGACGTGGGACTAGCGGATGCCTACGAGCAGTACTTC. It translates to CASSDVGLADAYEQYF.

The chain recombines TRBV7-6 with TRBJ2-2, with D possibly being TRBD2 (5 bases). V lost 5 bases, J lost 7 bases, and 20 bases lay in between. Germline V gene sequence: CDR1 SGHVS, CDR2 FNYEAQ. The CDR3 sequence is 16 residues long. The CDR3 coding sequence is TGTGCCAGCAGCCTTGCTCTTATAGCGCCGAACGGGGAGCTGTTTTTT. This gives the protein CASSLALIAPNGELFF.

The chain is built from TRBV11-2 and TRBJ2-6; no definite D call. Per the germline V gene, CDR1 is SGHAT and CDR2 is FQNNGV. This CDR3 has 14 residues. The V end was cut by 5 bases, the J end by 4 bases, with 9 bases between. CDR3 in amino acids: CASSPPAGANVLTF. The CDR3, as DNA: TGTGCCAGCAGCCCGCCGGCGGGGGCCAACGTCCTGACTTTC.

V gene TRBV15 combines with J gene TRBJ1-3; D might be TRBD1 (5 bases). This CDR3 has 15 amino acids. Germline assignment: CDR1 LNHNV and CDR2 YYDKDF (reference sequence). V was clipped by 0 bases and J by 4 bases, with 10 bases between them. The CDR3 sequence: CATSRDRGRGNTIYF. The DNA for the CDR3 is TGTGCCACCAGCAGAGATCGGGGCAGGGGAAACACCATATATTTT.

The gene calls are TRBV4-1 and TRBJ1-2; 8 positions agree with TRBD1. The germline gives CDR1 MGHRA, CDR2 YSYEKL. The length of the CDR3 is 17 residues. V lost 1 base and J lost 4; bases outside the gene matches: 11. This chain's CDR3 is CASSQAALDRALYGYTF. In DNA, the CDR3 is TGCGCCAGCAGCCAAGCTGCCTTGGACAGGGCCCTCTATGGCTACACCTTC.

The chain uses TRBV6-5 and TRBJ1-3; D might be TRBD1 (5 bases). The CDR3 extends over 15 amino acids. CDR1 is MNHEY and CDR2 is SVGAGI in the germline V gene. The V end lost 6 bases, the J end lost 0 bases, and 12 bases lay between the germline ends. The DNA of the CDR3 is TGTGCCAGCAGACTCAGGGAGAGCTCTGGAAACACCATATATTTT. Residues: CASRLRESSGNTIYF.

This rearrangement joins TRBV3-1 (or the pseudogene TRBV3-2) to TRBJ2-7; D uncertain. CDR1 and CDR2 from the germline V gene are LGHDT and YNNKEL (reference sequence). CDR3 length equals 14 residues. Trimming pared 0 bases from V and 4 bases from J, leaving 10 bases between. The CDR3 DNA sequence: TGTGCCAGCAGCCAAGATCACAAGACATACGAGCAGTACTTC. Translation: CASSQDHKTYEQYF.

DNA of the CDR3: TGTGCCAGCAGTTACGGGACGGATGGGCCCTACAATGAGCAGTTCTTC. It codes for CASSYGTDGPYNEQFF. This sequence joins TRBV6-5 and TRBJ2-1; D possibly uses TRBD1 or TRBD2 (5 bases each). Per the germline V gene, CDR1 is MNHEY and CDR2 is SVGAGI. The CDR3 runs to 16 residues. The V end lost 2 bases, the J end lost 2 bases, and 13 bases lay between the germline ends.

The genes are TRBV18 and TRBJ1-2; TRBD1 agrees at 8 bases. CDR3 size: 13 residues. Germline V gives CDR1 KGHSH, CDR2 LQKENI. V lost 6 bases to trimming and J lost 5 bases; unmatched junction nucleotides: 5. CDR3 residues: CASSPGQDYGYTF. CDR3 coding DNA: TGTGCCAGCTCCCCGGGACAGGATTATGGCTACACCTTC.

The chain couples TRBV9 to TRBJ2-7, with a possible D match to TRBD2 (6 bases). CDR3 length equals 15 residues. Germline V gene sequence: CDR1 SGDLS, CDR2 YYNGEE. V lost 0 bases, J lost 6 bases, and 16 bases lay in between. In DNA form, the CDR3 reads TGTGCCAGCAGCGTAGAGGTCGGGAGAAGCCCCGAGCAGTACTTC. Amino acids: CASSVEVGRSPEQYF. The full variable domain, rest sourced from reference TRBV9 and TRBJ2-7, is DSGVTQTPKHLITATGQRVTLRCSPRSGDLSVYWYQQSLDQGLQFLIQYYNGEERAKGNILERFSAQQFPDLHSELNLSSLELGDSALYFCASSVEVGRSPEQYFGPGTRLTVT.

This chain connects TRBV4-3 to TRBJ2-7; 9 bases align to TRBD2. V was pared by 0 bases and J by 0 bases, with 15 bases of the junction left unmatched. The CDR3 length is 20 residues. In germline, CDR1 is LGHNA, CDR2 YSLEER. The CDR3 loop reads CASSQDGLAGIILSSYEQYF. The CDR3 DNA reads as TGCGCCAGCAGCCAAGATGGTCTAGCGGGAATTATTCTGAGCTCCTACGAGCAGTACTTC.

The chain's CDR3 is CTSSQSQGSNYGYTF. CDR3 coding DNA: TGCACCAGCAGCCAAAGCCAGGGATCTAACTATGGCTACACCTTC. The rearrangement uses TRBV1 and TRBJ1-2; the D call in the table, TRBD1, was not verified against the DNA. TRBV1 is assigned pseudogene status. The CDR3 consists of 15 residues.

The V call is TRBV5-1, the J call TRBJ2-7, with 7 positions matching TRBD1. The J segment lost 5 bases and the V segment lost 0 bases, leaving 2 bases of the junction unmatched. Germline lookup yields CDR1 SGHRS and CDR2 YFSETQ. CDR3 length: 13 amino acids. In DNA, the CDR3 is TGCGCCAGCAGCTTGGACGACAGGGACGAGCAGTACTTC. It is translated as CASSLDDRDEQYF.

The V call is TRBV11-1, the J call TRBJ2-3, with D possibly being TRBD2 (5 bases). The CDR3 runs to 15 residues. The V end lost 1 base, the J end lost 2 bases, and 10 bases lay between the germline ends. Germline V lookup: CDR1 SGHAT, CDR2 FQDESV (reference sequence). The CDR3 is CASSLVAILTDTQYF. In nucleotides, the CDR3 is TGTGCCAGCAGCTTAGTAGCGATTCTCACAGATACGCAGTATTTT.

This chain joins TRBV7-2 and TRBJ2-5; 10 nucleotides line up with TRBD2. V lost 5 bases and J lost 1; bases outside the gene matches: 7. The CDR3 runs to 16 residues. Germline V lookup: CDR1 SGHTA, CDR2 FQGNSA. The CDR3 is CASSHNSGRPQETQYF. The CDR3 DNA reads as TGTGCCAGCAGCCACAATAGCGGGAGGCCCCAAGAGACCCAGTACTTC.

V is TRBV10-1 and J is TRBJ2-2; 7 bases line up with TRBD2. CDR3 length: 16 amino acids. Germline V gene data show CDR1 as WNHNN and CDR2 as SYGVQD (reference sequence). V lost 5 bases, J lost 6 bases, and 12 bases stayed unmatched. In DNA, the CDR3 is TGCGCCAGCAGTCCGGGGTGGCGGGAGACCTCCGGGGAGCTGTTTTTT. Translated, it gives CASSPGWRETSGELFF.

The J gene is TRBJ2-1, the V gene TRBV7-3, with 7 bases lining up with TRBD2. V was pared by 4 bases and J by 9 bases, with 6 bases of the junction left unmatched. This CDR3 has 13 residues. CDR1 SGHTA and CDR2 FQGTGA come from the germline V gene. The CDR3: CASSSLLAAEQFF. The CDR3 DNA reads TGTGCCAGCAGCTCACTTCTAGCGGCTGAGCAGTTCTTC.

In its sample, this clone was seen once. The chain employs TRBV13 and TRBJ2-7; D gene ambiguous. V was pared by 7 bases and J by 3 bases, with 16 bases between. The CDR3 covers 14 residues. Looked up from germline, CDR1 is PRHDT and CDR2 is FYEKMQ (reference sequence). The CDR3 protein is CASTPPGDYYEQYF. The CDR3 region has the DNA TGTGCCAGCACCCCCCCCGGCGATTACTACGAGCAGTACTTC.

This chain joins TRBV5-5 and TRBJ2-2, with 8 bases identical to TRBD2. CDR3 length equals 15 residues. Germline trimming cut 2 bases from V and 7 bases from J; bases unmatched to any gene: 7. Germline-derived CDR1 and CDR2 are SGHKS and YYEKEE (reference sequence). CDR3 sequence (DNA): TGTGCCAGCAGCTTTAGCGGGGAGGGTATCGGGGAGCTGTTTTTT. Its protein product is CASSFSGEGIGELFF.

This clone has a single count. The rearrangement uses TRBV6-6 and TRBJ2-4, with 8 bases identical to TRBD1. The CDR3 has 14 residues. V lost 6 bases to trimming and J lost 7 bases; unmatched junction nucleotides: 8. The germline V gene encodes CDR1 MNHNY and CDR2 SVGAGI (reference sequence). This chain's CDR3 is CASRPTGEWNIQYF. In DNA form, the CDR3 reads TGTGCCAGCAGGCCGACAGGGGAGTGGAACATTCAGTACTTC.

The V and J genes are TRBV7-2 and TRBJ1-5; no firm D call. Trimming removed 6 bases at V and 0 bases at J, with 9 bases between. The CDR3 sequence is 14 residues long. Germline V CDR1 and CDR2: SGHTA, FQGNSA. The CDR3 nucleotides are TGTGCCAGCAGTATAGAGGGTAGCAATCAGCCCCAGCATTTT. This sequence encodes CASSIEGSNQPQHF.

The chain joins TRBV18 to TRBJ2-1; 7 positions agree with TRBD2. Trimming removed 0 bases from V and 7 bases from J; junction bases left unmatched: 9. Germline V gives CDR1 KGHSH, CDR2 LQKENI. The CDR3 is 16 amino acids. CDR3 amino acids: CASSPPGGSAYNEQFF. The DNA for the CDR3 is TGTGCCAGCTCACCACCGGGGGGGTCAGCTTATAATGAGCAGTTCTTC.

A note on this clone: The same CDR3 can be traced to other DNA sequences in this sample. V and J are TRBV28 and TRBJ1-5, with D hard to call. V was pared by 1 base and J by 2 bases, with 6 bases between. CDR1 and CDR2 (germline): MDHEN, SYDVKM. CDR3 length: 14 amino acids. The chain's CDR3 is CASSLLRGNQPQHF. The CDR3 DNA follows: TGTGCCAGCAGTTTATTACGGGGCAATCAGCCCCAGCATTTT.

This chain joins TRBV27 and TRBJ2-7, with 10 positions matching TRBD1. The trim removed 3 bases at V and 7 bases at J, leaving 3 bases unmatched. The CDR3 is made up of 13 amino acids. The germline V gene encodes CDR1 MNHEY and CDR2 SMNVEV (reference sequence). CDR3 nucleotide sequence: TGTGCCAGCAGTTTGGGACAGGGGATTGAGCAGTACTTC. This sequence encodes CASSLGQGIEQYF.